This record looks at one T cell receptor (beta chain) sequence and its context. There are a few counts of this clonotype. It has no known antigen specificity. Within one base of it there is no much larger clone, and no base qualities were kept. The library was obtained by RT-PCR. Sequencing used an Illumina HiSeq 2500. The public reads were run again by TCRdb, first through fastp at Q25 and then through MiXCR, and only productive beta chains were kept. When rows share a CDR3 protein, they turn into one entry using the most common DNA and genes. Counted in this sample were about 800,000 distinct CDR3 sequences; about 20% of them appeared once. The top ten clonotypes cover roughly a tenth of the sample. Germline trimming: 0 bases from V, 5 bases from J; junction bases outside gene matches: 10. CDR1 SGDLS and CDR2 YYNGEE are derived from the germline V gene. CDR3 length: 17 amino acids, cysteine to phenylalanine. The DNA shown is the 51-base CDR3, in frame from base 1.

This sample was taken from a study of response to subunit inactivated influenza vaccine (dated by TCRdb to 2016 to 2018). At the level of the whole study: Deep quantitative T cell receptor repertoire profiling was used in the study to track responses to a trivalent subunit inactivated influenza vaccine.

Study-wide conclusions, independent of this receptor: The authors proposed that each seasonal influenza vaccination may bring in only a limited number of new T cells.

This clonotype originated in a man between 50 and 59 years old who received an inactivated influenza vaccine. Donor details come from another sample of the same person, matched by shared clones. The sequenced sample was PBMCs from blood, obtained 5 to 6 days after vaccination. The sequence links TRBV9 to TRBJ2-3, with 9 bases aligning to TRBD2. The base sequence is TGTGCCAGCAGCGTAGGGCCGCGCGGGGGGGCCGGAGATACGCAGTATTTT. This translates into CASSVGPRGGAGDTQYF. This CDR3, with the reference TRBV9 and TRBJ2-3 proteins standing in past its ends, gives the full variable domain DSGVTQTPKHLITATGQRVTLRCSPRSGDLSVYWYQQSLDQGLQFLIQYYNGEERAKGNILERFSAQQFPDLHSELNLSSLELGDSALYFCASSVGPRGGAGDTQYFGPGTRLTVL.